Below are 30 T cell receptor beta chains sequenced from a single sample in a study of beta chain features in type 1 diabetes. Of the isolated RNA, all was reverse transcribed, and so the sequenced material was expressed TCRB transcripts. The protocol was immunoSEQ multiplex PCR, while the TCRdb copy is restricted to in-frame clones and leaves out a portion. The sample consists of fewer than 650,000 clones, less than 20% of them appearing once. Sequencing was performed on naive CD4+ T cells from blood. These receptors were collected from a man between 18 and 29 years old in good health.

This chain links TRBV28 with TRBJ2-3, with D maybe TRBD2 (5 bases). V was cut by 7 bases and J by 2 bases, with 22 bases left in between. The CDR3 consists of 17 residues. Germline V CDR1 and CDR2: MDHEN, SYDVKM. CDR3 coding DNA: TGTGCCAGCACCCCAACGGGGTATGGGTTCCACACAGATACGCAGTATTTT. Translation: CASTPTGYGFHTDTQYF.

In its sample, this clone was seen a few times. The rearrangement joins TRBV6-5 to TRBJ1-4, with a weak D call TRBD1 (6 bases). CDR1 and CDR2 (germline): MNHEY, SVGAGI. V was pared by 6 bases and J by 10 bases, with 18 bases between. The CDR3 sequence is 14 residues long. This chain's CDR3 is CASSHDRKLGKLFF. CDR3 DNA sequence: TGTGCCAGCAGCCACGACAGGAAGCTGGGAAAACTGTTTTTT.

This clone was seen only a few times. The chain links TRBV5-1 to TRBJ2-3; a weak D match, TRBD2 (5 bases). Trimming cost V 0 bases and J 3 bases, with 17 bases left between them. Germline V CDR1 and CDR2: SGHRS, YFSETQ. This CDR3 spans 17 amino acids. The CDR3 region has the DNA TGCGCCAGCAGCTTGGTGGCAGTAGGAGGCAGAACAGATACGCAGTATTTT. Translation: CASSLVAVGGRTDTQYF.

In this sample, this clone turned up once. The CDR3 DNA reads TGTGCCTGGAGCGCGGACAGGTCCTGCTACTATGGCTACACCTTC. It codes for CAWSADRSCYYGYTF. The chain links TRBV30 to TRBJ1-2, with TRBD1 matching over 7 bases. J was trimmed by 3 bases and V by 3 bases; bases with no gene match: 10. Germline V gene lookup returns CDR1 GTSNPN and CDR2 SVGIG (reference sequence). There are 15 residues in the CDR3.

V is TRBV10-3 and J is TRBJ2-1; D perhaps matches TRBD1 (5 bases). The CDR3 extends over 15 amino acids. V was clipped by 6 bases and J by 0 bases, with 12 bases between them. Germline-derived CDR1 and CDR2 are ENHRY and SYGVKD. The CDR3 here is CAIRQDQPSYNEQFF. The DNA for the CDR3 is TGTGCCATCAGACAGGACCAACCCTCCTACAATGAGCAGTTCTTC.

This clone was seen more than once but under ten times. The chain employs TRBV5-4 and TRBJ2-5; the match to TRBD2 covers 7 bases. The V segment lost 0 bases and the J segment 4 bases; nucleotides outside the gene matches: 3. CDR1 SGHNT and CDR2 YYREEE come from the germline V gene (reference sequence). The CDR3 consists of 14 residues. CDR3 nucleotide sequence: TGTGCCAGCAGCTTGGCGGGGGGAAGAGAGACCCAGTACTTC. This gives the protein CASSLAGGRETQYF.

This clone was seen only a few times. The chain has TRBV4-3 and TRBJ2-1; TRBD1 is a possible D gene (5 bases). Germline loops: CDR1 LGHNA, CDR2 YSLEER. The CDR3 sequence is 16 residues long. The V and J ends lost 2 bases and 4 bases respectively, with 15 bases between them. CDR3 sequence reads: CASSQLARTPYNEQFF. Here the CDR3 DNA reads TGCGCCAGCAGCCAACTTGCAAGGACACCGTACAATGAGCAGTTCTTC.

The V gene is TRBV25-1, the J gene TRBJ2-2, with 7 nucleotides matching TRBD2. The CDR3 runs to 13 residues. V gave up 9 bases and J gave up 5 bases; unmatched junction bases: 6. Germline CDR1 and CDR2: MGHDK and SYGVNS. The CDR3 region is CASAGGLTGELFF. In DNA, the CDR3 is TGTGCCAGTGCCGGGGGGTTGACCGGGGAGCTGTTTTTT. The complete variable domain, with remaining parts taken from reference TRBV25-1 and TRBJ2-2, reads EADIYQTPRYLVIGTGKKITLECSQTMGHDKMYWYQQDPGMELHLIHYSYGVNSTEKGDLSSESTVSRIRTEHFPLTLESARPSHTSQYLCASAGGLTGELFFGEGSRLTVL.

The genes are TRBV7-9 and TRBJ2-7, with 7 bases fitting TRBD1. In germline, CDR1 is SEHNR, CDR2 FQNEAQ (reference sequence). After removal of 7 bases from V and 6 bases from J, the junction contained 12 bases not matched to a gene. The CDR3 consists of 14 residues. The CDR3 spells CASNPRGTSGEQYF. Written as DNA, the CDR3 is TGTGCCAGCAACCCCAGGGGGACGTCGGGCGAGCAGTACTTC.

The count of this clone is one. This chain connects TRBV5-1 to TRBJ2-2, with D uncertain. V lost 7 bases to trimming and J lost 1 base, with 8 bases between them. Germline CDR1 and CDR2: SGHRS and YFSETQ. This CDR3 is built from 13 residues. The CDR3 bases are TGCGCCAGCTTGGTAGGGAACACCGGGGAGCTGTTTTTT. This translates into CASLVGNTGELFF.

The chain couples TRBV10-3 to TRBJ2-3; D might be TRBD2 (6 bases). The V end was cut by 4 bases, the J end by 4 bases, with 12 bases between. Germline loops: CDR1 ENHRY, CDR2 SYGVKD. The CDR3 loop spans 14 amino acids. CDR3: CAISAGGVADTQYF. DNA of the CDR3: TGTGCCATCAGTGCAGGCGGGGTGGCAGATACGCAGTATTTT.

This clone was seen a few times. The rearrangement uses TRBV6-1 and TRBJ2-2; D not certain. The CDR3 consists of 15 residues. Trimming shortened V by 6 bases and J by 1 base, and 12 bases separated the two germline ends. CDR1 and CDR2 from the germline V gene are MNHNS and SASEGT. In DNA, the CDR3 is TGTGCCAGCAGCCAATACCAGATGAACACCGGGGAGCTGTTTTTT. Amino acid sequence: CASSQYQMNTGELFF.

Only a few counts were recorded for this clone. The chain employs TRBV7-8 and TRBJ2-3; 10 bases match TRBD1. V dropped 8 bases and J dropped 1; count of bases not matched to a gene: 12. The CDR3 has 17 amino acids. Germline CDR1 and CDR2: SGHVS and FQNEAQ. The CDR3 DNA reads TGTGCCAGCCGGTCCGGACGGACAGGGGGTCGCACAGATACGCAGTATTTT. Amino acid sequence: CASRSGRTGGRTDTQYF.

The V and J genes are TRBV11-3 and TRBJ2-7; the match to TRBD1 covers 11 bases. This CDR3 has 14 residues. The V gene's germline CDR1 is SGHNT and CDR2 YENEEA. V shed 3 bases, J shed 3 bases, and the junction held 1 base outside the gene matches. The CDR3 reads CASSLGQGVYEQYF. The CDR3 DNA reads as TGTGCCAGCAGCTTGGGACAGGGGGTCTACGAGCAGTACTTC.

This clone was seen only a few times. The chain's CDR3 is CASSFLTFEAFF. CDR3 DNA: TGTGCCAGCAGTTTCCTTACGTTTGAAGCTTTCTTT. V and J are TRBV27 and TRBJ1-1; D unresolved. With 3 bases removed from V and 7 bases from J, the gap between germline ends came to 9 bases. This CDR3 is built from 12 residues. Germline CDR1 and CDR2: MNHEY and SMNVEV (reference sequence).

This sequence joins TRBV13 and TRBJ1-1; D gene uncertain. Germline CDR1 is PRHDT and CDR2 is FYEKMQ (reference sequence). The CDR3 runs to 16 residues. V shed 5 bases and J shed 0 bases, with 16 bases lying between them. The CDR3 is CASSLLGLMMNTEAFF. CDR3 DNA sequence: TGTGCCAGCAGCCTCCTAGGACTGATGATGAACACTGAAGCTTTCTTT.

This clone showed up just a few times. The CDR3 here is CASSLSTNTEAFF. The CDR3 coding sequence is TGTGCCAGCAGCCTTTCTACGAACACTGAAGCTTTCTTT. This sequence joins TRBV11-2 and TRBJ1-1; no firm D call. The CDR3 contains 13 residues. Per germline, CDR1 SGHAT and CDR2 FQNNGV. V lost 5 bases and J lost 1, with 8 bases in between.

The chain uses TRBV29-1 and TRBJ1-1, with TRBD1 matching 7 bases. Germline values: CDR1 SQVTM, CDR2 ANQGSEA. Germline trimming cut 5 bases from V and 6 bases from J; bases unmatched to any gene: 6. CDR3 length equals 12 residues. The chain's CDR3 is CSVYRGRAEAFF. CDR3 bases: TGCAGCGTTTACAGGGGAAGGGCTGAAGCTTTCTTT. The full variable domain, its missing parts supplied by reference TRBV29-1 and TRBJ1-1, is SAVISQKPSRDICQRGTSLTIQCQVDSQVTMMFWYRQQPGQSLTLIATANQGSEATYESGFVIDKFPISRPNLTFSTLTVSNMSPEDSSIYLCSVYRGRAEAFFGQGTRLTVV.

In regard to this clone: At one boundary the junction diverges from the germline segment, which might be a read error. The chain links TRBV6-6 to TRBJ2-7; 8 bases fit TRBD1. Germline V lookup: CDR1 MNHNY, CDR2 SVGAGI (reference sequence). The CDR3 consists of 14 residues. The CDR3 loop reads CASSYGTGSFEQYF. CDR3 sequence (DNA): TGTGCCAGCAGTTACGGGACAGGTTCCTTCGAGCAGTACTTC.

The chain has TRBV23-1 and TRBJ2-7, with D perhaps matching TRBD1 (5 bases). TRBV23-1 is an ORF, and what it does is uncertain. The CDR3 is made up of 13 amino acids. The CDR3 bases are TGCGCAGGGGCACAGGACGCACCCTACGAGCAGTACTTC. Protein sequence: CAGAQDAPYEQYF.

The chain is built from TRBV7-2 and TRBJ2-2, with TRBD1 matching 9 bases. In germline, CDR1 is SGHTA, CDR2 FQGNSA. This CDR3 is 16 amino acids long. J lost 3 bases, V lost 3 bases, and 5 bases had no gene match. The CDR3 sequence is CASSFGTGIYTGELFF. The DNA of the CDR3 is TGTGCCAGCAGCTTCGGGACAGGGATTTACACCGGGGAGCTGTTTTTT.

The chain is built from TRBV6-1 and TRBJ2-7; tentative D call: TRBD2 (5 bases). Germline V gene lookup returns CDR1 MNHNS and CDR2 SASEGT. Trimming left V 6 bases short and J 6 bases short, with 15 bases between. The CDR3 spans 13 residues. The CDR3 DNA is TGTGCCAGCAGGCGGACTGAGGCCTTCGAGCAGTACTTC. Protein sequence: CASRRTEAFEQYF.

The CDR3 DNA is TGTGCAAGTCGCTTAGACGTGGGGTTAGAGCAGTTCTTC. Encoded protein: CASRLDVGLEQFF. J is TRBJ2-1 and V is TRBV12-2. TRBV12-2 is a pseudogene. The CDR3 consists of 13 residues.

This chain joins TRBV2 and TRBJ1-4; TRBD1 matches 11 bases. CDR3 length: 14 amino acids. CDR1 and CDR2 (germline): SNHLY, FYNNEI. Unmatched junction bases numbered 5, after V lost 6 bases and J lost 8 bases. CDR3 nucleotides: TGTGCCAGCAGCTGGGACAGGGGGAACGAAAAACTGTTTTTT. This encodes CASSWDRGNEKLFF.

The V call is TRBV12-5, the J call TRBJ2-5; unclear D gene. CDR3 size: 12 residues. The V end lost 0 bases, the J end lost 5 bases, and 4 bases lay between the germline ends. Germline values: CDR1 LGHNT, CDR2 FRNRAP. The CDR3 DNA reads as TGTGCTAGTGGTTTGGTGTGGGAGACCCAGTACTTC. Translating it yields CASGLVWETQYF.

V is TRBV6-5 and J is TRBJ1-3; a possible D gene is TRBD1 (5 bases). The CDR3 length is 10 residues. Per germline, CDR1 MNHEY and CDR2 SVGAGI. CDR3 loop: CGDVGNTIYF. The CDR3 DNA reads TGTGGGGACGTTGGAAACACCATATATTTT.

The chain links TRBV7-2 to TRBJ2-4; TRBD2 matches at 8 bases. Per the germline V gene, CDR1 is SGHTA and CDR2 is FQGNSA. After removal of 5 bases from V and 0 bases from J, the junction contained 6 bases not matched to a gene. The CDR3 runs to 16 residues. CDR3 coding DNA: TGTGCCAGCAGCCCCAACGGGGGGGGAGCCAAAAACATTCAGTACTTC. It codes for CASSPNGGGAKNIQYF. Supplemented by reference TRBV7-2 and TRBJ2-4, the full variable domain reads GAGVSQSPSNKVTEKGKDVELRCDPISGHTALYWYRQSLGQGLEFLIYFQGNSAPDKSGLPSDRFSAERTGGSVSTLTIQRTQQEDSAVYLCASSPNGGGAKNIQYFGAGTRLSVL.

The CDR3 reads CASSQQGGIKSYEQYF. CDR3 DNA sequence: TGTGCCAGCAGTCAACAGGGTGGGATCAAGTCCTACGAGCAGTACTTC. The J gene is TRBJ2-7, the V gene TRBV28, with D perhaps matching TRBD1 (6 bases). Germline CDR1 is MDHEN and CDR2 is SYDVKM. Trimming left V 5 bases short and J 1 base short, with 18 bases between. This CDR3 contains 16 residues. Full variable domain (rest looked up from reference TRBV28 and TRBJ2-7): DVKVTQSSRYLVKRTGEKVFLECVQDMDHENMFWYRQDPGLGLRLIYFSYDVKMKEKGDIPEGYSVSREKKERFSLILESASTNQTSMYLCASSQQGGIKSYEQYFGPGTRLTVT.

This sequence joins TRBV2 and TRBJ2-4; TRBD2 aligns across 9 bases. V lost 4 bases to trimming and J lost 8 bases; unmatched junction nucleotides: 3. This CDR3 comprises 13 residues. Germline V gives CDR1 SNHLY, CDR2 FYNNEI. CDR3 sequence reads: CASSGREGDIQYF. The CDR3 region has the DNA TGTGCCAGCAGTGGGCGGGAGGGAGACATTCAGTACTTC. Based on the CDR3 plus reference TRBV2 and TRBJ2-4, the full variable domain is EPEVTQTPSHQVTQMGQEVILRCVPISNHLYFYWYRQILGQKVEFLVSFYNNEISEKSEIFDDQFSVERPDGSNFTLKIRSTKLEDSAMYFCASSGREGDIQYFGAGTRLSVL.

This clone was observed a handful of times. Other DNA sequences in this specimen translate into the identical CDR3. J is TRBJ2-1 and V is TRBV5-1, with TRBD2 matching 9 bases. The V and J ends lost 0 bases and 3 bases, in that order; junction bases with no gene match: 1. CDR1 is SGHRS, CDR2 YFSETQ, per germline. CDR3 size: 15 residues. CDR3 region: CASSLEAGGYNEQFF. CDR3 nucleotide sequence: TGCGCCAGCAGCTTGGAAGCGGGAGGCTACAATGAGCAGTTCTTC.